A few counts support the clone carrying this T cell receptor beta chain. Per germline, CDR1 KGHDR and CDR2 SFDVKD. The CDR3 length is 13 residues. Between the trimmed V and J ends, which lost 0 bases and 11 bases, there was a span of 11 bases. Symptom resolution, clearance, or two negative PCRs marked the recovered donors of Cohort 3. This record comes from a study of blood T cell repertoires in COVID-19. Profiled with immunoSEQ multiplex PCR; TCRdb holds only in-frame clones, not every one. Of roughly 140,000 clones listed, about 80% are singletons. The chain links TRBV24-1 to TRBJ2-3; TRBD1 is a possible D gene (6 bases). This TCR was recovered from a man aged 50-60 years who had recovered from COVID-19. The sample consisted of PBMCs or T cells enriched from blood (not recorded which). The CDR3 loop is CATSDLTTGKQYF. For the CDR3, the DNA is TGTGCCACCAGTGATTTGACAACAGGGAAGCAGTATTTT.